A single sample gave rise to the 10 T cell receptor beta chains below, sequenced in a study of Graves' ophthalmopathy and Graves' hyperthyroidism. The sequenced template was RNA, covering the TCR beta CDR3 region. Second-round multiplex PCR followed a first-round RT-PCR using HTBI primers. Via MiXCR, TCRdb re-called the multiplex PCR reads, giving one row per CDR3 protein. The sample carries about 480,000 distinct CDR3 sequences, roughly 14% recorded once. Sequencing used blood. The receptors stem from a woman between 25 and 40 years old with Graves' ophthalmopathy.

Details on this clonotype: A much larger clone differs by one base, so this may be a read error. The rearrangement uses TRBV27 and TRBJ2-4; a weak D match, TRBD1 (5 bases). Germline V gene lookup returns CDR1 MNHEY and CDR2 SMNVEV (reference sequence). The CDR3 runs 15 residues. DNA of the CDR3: TGTGCCAGCAGTTCTCCACAGTTTTACAAGGACATTAAGTACTTC. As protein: CASSSPQFYKDIKYF.

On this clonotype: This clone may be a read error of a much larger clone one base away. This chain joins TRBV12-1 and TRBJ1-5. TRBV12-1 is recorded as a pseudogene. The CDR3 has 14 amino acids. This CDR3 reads CASSLIFSNQPQRF. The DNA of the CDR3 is TGTGCCAGCAGCCTGATTTTTAGCAATCAGCCCCAGCGTTTT.

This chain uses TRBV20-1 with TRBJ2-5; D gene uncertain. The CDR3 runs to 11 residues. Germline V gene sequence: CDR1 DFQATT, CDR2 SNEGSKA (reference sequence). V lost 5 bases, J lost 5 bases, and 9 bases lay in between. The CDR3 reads CSAATAETQYF. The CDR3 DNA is TGCAGTGCTGCCACCGCGGAGACCCAGTACTTC.

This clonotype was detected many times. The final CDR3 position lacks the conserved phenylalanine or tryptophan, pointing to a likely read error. In nucleotides, the CDR3 is TGTGCCAGCCCAACCTACGAGCAGTACCTC. Its translation is CASPTYEQYL. This chain joins TRBV6-1 and TRBJ2-7, with D unresolved. Per germline, CDR1 MNHNS and CDR2 SASEGT. The V end lost 8 bases, the J end lost 2 bases, and 4 bases lay between the germline ends. This CDR3 spans 10 amino acids.

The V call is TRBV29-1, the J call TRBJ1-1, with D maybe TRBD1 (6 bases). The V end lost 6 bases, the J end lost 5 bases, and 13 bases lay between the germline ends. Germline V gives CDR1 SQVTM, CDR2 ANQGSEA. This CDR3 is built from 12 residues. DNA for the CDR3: TGCAGCGTGGACAGAAAGGGGACTGAAGCTTTCTTT. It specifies CSVDRKGTEAFF.

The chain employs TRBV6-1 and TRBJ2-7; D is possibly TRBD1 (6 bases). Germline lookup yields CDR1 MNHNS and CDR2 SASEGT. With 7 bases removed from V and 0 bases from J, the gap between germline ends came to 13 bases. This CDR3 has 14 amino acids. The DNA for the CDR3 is TGTGCCAGCAATCCGACAGGAAGCTCCTACGAGCAGTACTTC. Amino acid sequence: CASNPTGSSYEQYF.

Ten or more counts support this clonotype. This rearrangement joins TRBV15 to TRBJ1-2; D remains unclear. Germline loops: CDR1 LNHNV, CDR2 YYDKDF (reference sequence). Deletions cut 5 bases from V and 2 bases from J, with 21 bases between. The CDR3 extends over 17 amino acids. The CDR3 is CATSDRMWPLANYGYTF. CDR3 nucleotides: TGTGCCACCAGCGACCGAATGTGGCCCCTAGCCAACTATGGCTACACCTTC.

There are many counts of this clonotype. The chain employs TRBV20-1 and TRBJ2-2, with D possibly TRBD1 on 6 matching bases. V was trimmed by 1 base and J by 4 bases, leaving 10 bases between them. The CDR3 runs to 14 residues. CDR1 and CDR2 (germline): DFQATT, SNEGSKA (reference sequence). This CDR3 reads CSARGRGTTGELFF. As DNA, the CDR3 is TGCAGTGCTAGAGGCAGGGGAACCACCGGGGAGCTGTTTTTT.

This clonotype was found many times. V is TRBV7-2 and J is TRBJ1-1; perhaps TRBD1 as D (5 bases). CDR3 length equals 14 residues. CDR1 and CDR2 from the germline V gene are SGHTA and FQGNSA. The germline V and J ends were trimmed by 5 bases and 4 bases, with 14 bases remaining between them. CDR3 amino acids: CASSSRQRSTEAFF. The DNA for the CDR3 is TGTGCCAGCAGCAGCCGACAGAGGAGCACTGAAGCTTTCTTT.

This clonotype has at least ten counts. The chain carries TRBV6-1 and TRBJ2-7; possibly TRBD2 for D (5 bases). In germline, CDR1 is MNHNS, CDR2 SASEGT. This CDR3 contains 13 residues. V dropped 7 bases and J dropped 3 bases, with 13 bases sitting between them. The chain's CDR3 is CASKGVAGYEQYF. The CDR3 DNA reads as TGTGCCAGCAAGGGCGTCGCGGGCTACGAGCAGTACTTC.